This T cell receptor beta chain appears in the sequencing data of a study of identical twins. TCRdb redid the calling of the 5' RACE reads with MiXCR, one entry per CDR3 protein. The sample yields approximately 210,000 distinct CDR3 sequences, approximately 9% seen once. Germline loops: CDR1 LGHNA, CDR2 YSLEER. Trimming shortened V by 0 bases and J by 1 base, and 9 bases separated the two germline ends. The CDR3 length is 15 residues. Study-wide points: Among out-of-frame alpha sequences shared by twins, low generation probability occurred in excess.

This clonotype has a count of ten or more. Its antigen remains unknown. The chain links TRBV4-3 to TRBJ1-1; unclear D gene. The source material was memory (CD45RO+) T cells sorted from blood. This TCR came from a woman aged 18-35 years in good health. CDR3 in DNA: TGCGCCAGCAGCCAAGACCACAGCCCGAACACTGAAGCTTTCTTT. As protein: CASSQDHSPNTEAFF.